This T cell receptor beta chain was recovered during a study of a mutant IDH1 vaccine in newly diagnosed glioma. Study overall: Treated patients, about 62% male and roughly 40% female, averaged 40.4 years of age.

Of note for this clone: Its matching antigen is unknown.

Time point given: week 23, last vaccination. Each dose of the vaccine consisted of 300 ug of mutant IDH1 20-mer peptide, with topical imiquimod. Germline-derived CDR1 and CDR2 are MNHEY and SVGAGI. The CDR3 has 15 residues. The V end lost 6 bases, the J end lost 1 base, and 15 bases lay between the germline ends. Sequencing used immunoSEQ multiplex PCR; TCRdb keeps in-frame clones, though not all of them. The sample holds approximately 70,000 clones, 84% seen once. The receptor was derived from a man younger than 30 with glioma. The sample in question was PBMCs, obtained from a glioma patient whose treatment included an IDH1 peptide vaccine. The chain combines TRBV6-5 with TRBJ1-1; weak D call: TRBD1 (5 bases). Here the CDR3 reads CASSSLGLENTEAFF. CDR3 coding DNA: TGTGCCAGCAGCTCCCTGGGACTTGAGAACACTGAAGCTTTCTTT.